This passage covers 10 T cell receptor beta chains from one sample sequenced in a study of T-cell reconstitution after alpha-beta-depleted transplantation in children (dated by TCRdb to the mid-2010s). Preparation of the library involved PCR. TCRdb names Illumina HiSeq 2500 as the instrument used. TCR libraries were prepared with molecular barcoding, using unique molecular identifiers to normalize TCRbeta repertoire quantification. The public sequencing data were trimmed at Q25 with fastp and processed into clonotypes with MiXCR by TCRdb, which kept only in-frame beta chains. Here each entry gathers all rows of one CDR3 protein and keeps the most common genes and DNA. The sample contains hundreds of thousands of distinct CDR3 sequences, 30% to 35% of them found a single time. The ten largest clones capture roughly 2.5% of the sample. The specimen was PBMCs from the stem cell graft donor, collected from the stem cell graft. These receptors were taken from a human donor who donated a stem cell graft to a child with aplastic anemia.

This clonotype was observed a handful of times. The V call is TRBV5-6, the J call TRBJ1-2; 10 nucleotides agree with TRBD1. The V gene end was trimmed by 0 bases and the J gene end by 7 bases; junction bases not matched to a gene: 12. Per germline, CDR1 SGHDT and CDR2 YYEEEE. The length of the CDR3 is 17 residues. CDR3 bases: TGTGCCAGCAGCTTGGAAGGAGAGGACAGGGGGGCATTTGGCTACACCTTC. Its translation: CASSLEGEDRGAFGYTF.

This clonotype showed up just a few times. The chain couples TRBV6-5 to TRBJ1-2; tentatively, D is TRBD1 (5 bases). The CDR3 extends over 13 amino acids. V lost 5 bases and J 4 bases, leaving 11 bases between the germline ends. The germline gives CDR1 MNHEY, CDR2 SVGAGI. CDR3: CASSHDRAYGYTF. CDR3 nucleotides: TGTGCCAGCAGTCACGACAGAGCCTATGGCTACACCTTC.

V is TRBV10-3 and J is TRBJ2-2, with 13 nucleotides matching TRBD2. The CDR3 is 21 amino acids. The germline gives CDR1 ENHRY, CDR2 SYGVKD. V was pared by 6 bases and J by 0 bases, with 16 bases of the junction left unmatched. The CDR3 region is CAIRGSVGTSGAHANTGELFF. CDR3 DNA sequence: TGTGCCATCAGGGGGTCGGTTGGGACTAGCGGGGCCCACGCGAACACCGGGGAGCTGTTTTTT.

This clonotype was observed a few times. The rearrangement uses TRBV6-1 and TRBJ2-3; 9 bases match TRBD2. After removal of 2 bases from V and 3 bases from J, the junction contained 15 bases not matched to a gene. The CDR3 runs to 19 residues. In germline, CDR1 is MNHNS, CDR2 SASEGT. The CDR3 loop is CASSEFWTSVKRGTDTQYF. The CDR3 DNA reads TGTGCCAGCAGTGAATTTTGGACTAGCGTCAAGAGGGGGACAGATACGCAGTATTTT.

The chain joins TRBV4-3 to TRBJ2-1; no reliable D call. V dropped 0 bases and J dropped 4 bases, with 16 bases sitting between them. Germline values: CDR1 LGHNA, CDR2 YSLEER. The CDR3 spans 17 residues. Here the CDR3 reads CASSQDLVPSVYNEQFF. The CDR3 DNA follows: TGCGCCAGCAGCCAAGATCTTGTCCCGTCAGTATACAATGAGCAGTTCTTC.

Only a few counts were recorded for this clonotype. The J gene is TRBJ2-3, the V gene TRBV3-1, with 13 bases lining up with TRBD2. The CDR3 loop spans 16 amino acids. V was pared by 1 base and J by 5 bases, with 3 bases of the junction left unmatched. CDR1 and CDR2 from the germline V gene are LGHDT and YNNKEL (reference sequence). CDR3 sequence reads: CASSQGLAGGIDTQYF. In DNA form, the CDR3 reads TGTGCCAGCAGCCAAGGACTAGCGGGAGGAATAGATACGCAGTATTTT.

The chain couples TRBV12-3 or TRBV12-4 to TRBJ2-5, with a weak D call TRBD1 (5 bases). The CDR3 runs to 13 residues. V was trimmed by 1 base and J by 5 bases, leaving 8 bases between them. The CDR3 region is CASSLVGVETQYF. In DNA form, the CDR3 reads TGTGCCAGCAGTTTAGTAGGGGTGGAGACCCAGTACTTC.

The table lists this clonotype with many counts. The rearrangement links TRBV20-1 to TRBJ1-1; a weak D match, TRBD1 (6 bases). The CDR3 consists of 14 residues. V was cut by 1 base and J by 3 bases, with 12 bases left in between. CDR1 DFQATT and CDR2 SNEGSKA come from the germline V gene (reference sequence). Here the CDR3 reads CSARGTVKHTEAFF. For the CDR3, the DNA is TGCAGTGCTAGAGGGACAGTTAAGCACACTGAAGCTTTCTTT.

The CDR3 DNA follows: TGTGCCAGCAGCAGGGGACAGGGCATCCTCGAGGACTATGGCTACACCTTC. Its translation is CASSRGQGILEDYGYTF. The V and J genes are TRBV6-2 or TRBV6-3 and TRBJ1-2; 9 bases fit TRBD1. Germline V gene data show CDR1 as MNHEY and CDR2 as SVGEGT. V lost 6 bases and J lost 3; bases outside the gene matches: 14. This CDR3 is 17 amino acids long.

The rearrangement joins TRBV6-5 to TRBJ1-1; D uncertain. Germline V gene sequence: CDR1 MNHEY, CDR2 SVGAGI. Trimming pared 6 bases from V and 0 bases from J, leaving 14 bases between. There are 15 residues in the CDR3. CDR3 protein: CASSPTSSMNTEAFF. CDR3 DNA: TGTGCCAGCAGCCCTACATCATCCATGAACACTGAAGCTTTCTTT.